What follows are 11 T cell receptor beta chains derived from one specimen sequenced in a study of blood T cell repertoires in COVID-19. Profiled with immunoSEQ multiplex PCR; TCRdb holds only in-frame clones, not every one. The repertoire includes 250,000 or so clones, roughly 86% of them detected once, and around 2% sits in the top ten. Sequences were obtained from PBMCs or T cells enriched from blood (not recorded which). All receptors come from a woman aged 45-59 years who had recovered from COVID-19.

The chain employs TRBV4-3 and TRBJ2-1; possibly TRBD1 for D (5 bases). The CDR3 length is 13 residues. V was cut by 8 bases and J by 2 bases, with 10 bases left in between. Germline values: CDR1 LGHNA, CDR2 YSLEER. For the CDR3, the DNA is TGCGCCAGCGCGACAGAGACCTACAATGAGCAGTTCTTC. Translated, it gives CASATETYNEQFF.

This chain uses TRBV24-1 with TRBJ1-6; D unclear. V was clipped by 6 bases and J by 8 bases, with 7 bases between them. CDR3 length: 12 amino acids. Per germline, CDR1 KGHDR and CDR2 SFDVKD. CDR3 sequence reads: CATSTSDSPLHF. CDR3 sequence (DNA): TGTGCCACCAGTACGTCAGATTCACCCCTCCACTTT.

The gene calls are TRBV11-2 and TRBJ1-1; 7 bases are shared with TRBD1. V lost 0 bases to trimming and J lost 1 base; unmatched junction nucleotides: 14. The CDR3 is made up of 19 amino acids. CDR1 and CDR2 from the germline V gene are SGHAT and FQNNGV. This CDR3 reads CASSLDGTTGRVWNTEAFF. CDR3 nucleotide sequence: TGTGCCAGCAGCTTAGATGGGACGACAGGGCGAGTATGGAACACTGAAGCTTTCTTT.

This sequence joins TRBV7-2 and TRBJ1-4; D possibly corresponds to TRBD1 (5 bases). This CDR3 is 14 amino acids long. The V gene lost 5 bases and the J gene lost 6 bases, with 13 bases spanning the gap. CDR1 is SGHTA, CDR2 FQGNSA, per germline. The CDR3 nucleotides are TGTGCCAGCAGCCCTGGGGGGGGGTATGAAAAACTGTTTTTT. Translated, it gives CASSPGGGYEKLFF.

This clone appeared a single time. The genes are TRBV7-9 and TRBJ2-1, with 12 bases matching TRBD2. CDR1 SEHNR and CDR2 FQNEAQ come from the germline V gene (reference sequence). CDR3 length equals 19 residues. V shed 5 bases, J shed 3 bases, and the junction held 14 bases outside the gene matches. This CDR3 is CASSPGLAGNRAFYNEQFF. CDR3 sequence (DNA): TGTGCCAGCAGCCCCGGACTAGCGGGGAACCGGGCTTTCTACAATGAGCAGTTCTTC.

This clone was picked up a small number of times. The chain combines TRBV7-3 with TRBJ2-1; TRBD2 agrees at 7 bases. The CDR3 is 18 amino acids. The junction had 13 bases not matched to a gene; V was cut back by 3 bases and J by 2 bases. Per the germline V gene, CDR1 is SGHTA and CDR2 is FQGTGA. CDR3 coding DNA: TGTGCCAGCAGCTTTAACCCAACCGGACTAGTGACCTACAATGAGCAGTTCTTC. Its protein is CASSFNPTGLVTYNEQFF.

This chain uses TRBV28 with TRBJ2-2; no firm D call. Germline loops: CDR1 MDHEN, CDR2 SYDVKM. Trimming took 4 bases from V and 7 from J, leaving 4 bases between them. The CDR3 contains 11 residues. The CDR3 is CASSYSGELFF. The CDR3 bases are TGTGCCAGCAGTTACAGCGGGGAGCTGTTTTTT.

The chain joins TRBV6-5 to TRBJ1-2; no firm D call. CDR1 MNHEY and CDR2 SVGAGI come from the germline V gene. The CDR3 covers 12 residues. Trimming removed 7 bases at V and 6 bases at J, with 12 bases between. DNA of the CDR3: TGTGCCAGCAAAGAGGGTTTGAATGGCTACACCTTC. Translation: CASKEGLNGYTF.

This chain connects TRBV7-8 to TRBJ2-6; possibly TRBD2 for D (6 bases). Germline V lookup: CDR1 SGHVS, CDR2 FQNEAQ. The CDR3 is made up of 18 amino acids. Trimming left V 2 bases short and J 1 base short, with 15 bases between. In DNA form, the CDR3 reads TGTGCCAGCAGCTTATTCCCTCCTCGGGGGTCTGGGGCCAACGTCCTGACTTTC. It codes for CASSLFPPRGSGANVLTF.

V usage is TRBV13 and J usage is TRBJ2-1; 10 positions match TRBD1. The CDR3 spans 15 residues. Trimming removed 3 bases from V and 4 bases from J; junction bases left unmatched: 3. Germline assignment: CDR1 PRHDT and CDR2 FYEKMQ (reference sequence). The CDR3 here is CASSFRTGGYNEQFF. The CDR3 DNA reads TGTGCCAGCAGCTTTAGGACAGGGGGATACAATGAGCAGTTCTTC.

The rearrangement links TRBV30 to TRBJ1-2; TRBD1 matches at 9 bases. Germline V CDR1 and CDR2: GTSNPN, SVGIG (reference sequence). J was trimmed by 4 bases and V by 3 bases; bases with no gene match: 6. This CDR3 is 14 amino acids long. CDR3 residues: CAWRVQGAGYGYTF. The CDR3 DNA reads TGTGCCTGGAGGGTACAGGGGGCAGGCTATGGCTACACCTTC. Using reference TRBV30 and TRBJ1-2 for the parts outside the CDR3, the full variable domain is SQTIHQWPATLVQPVGSPLSLECTVEGTSNPNLYWYRQAAGRGLQLLFYSVGIGQISSEVPQNLSASRPQDRQFILSSKKLLLSDSGFYLCAWRVQGAGYGYTFGSGTRLTVV.